This TCR beta chain is drawn from a study of blood T cell repertoires in COVID-19 (dated by TCRdb to the early 2020s). A note on the overall study: Samples from collaborators originated in the United States, Italy and Spain and spanned both the acute and convalescent phases of COVID-19. The material from the prospective study consisted of cDNA or gDNA derived from T cells, B-cell-depleted T cells, or PBMCs. The dataset comprised deeply sampled blood TCRbeta repertoires from subjects exposed to, actively infected with, or recovered from COVID-19. Where available, HLA class I and class II types were obtained from metadata supplied by the sample provider rather than from assay-based typing. The samples were drawn from two sources: the first 160 participants of the ongoing ImmuneRACE study, and over 1,000 subjects contributed by 6 global collaborators. The repertoires were made available in a free public database intended to serve as a resource for research on the immune response to SARS-CoV-2. The sample metadata nearly always contained a de-identified subject ID, COVID-19 status, age in years and sex.

TCRbeta CDR3 regions were amplified from genomic DNA using the immunoSEQ Assay, a bias-controlled multiplex PCR. As for how the authors treated the data: The number of nucleated cells in each sample was estimated from the amplification of reference gene primers within the assay. Sequence reads were collapsed and filtered to measure the absolute abundance of every unique TCRbeta CDR3 rearrangement. For each sample, productive Simpson clonality was calculated as the square root of Simpson's diversity index across productive rearrangements. TCRdb obtained this table from immuneACCESS and retained in-frame rearrangements with V and J assigned. These tables miss some clones; where compared with another copy, unresolved V genes account for less than half of the shortfall, and the remainder is unexplained. V and J calls and clone size are those listed in that table; D and trimming were worked out from the DNA. This sample has around 190,000 clones in its table, and approximately 80% of those were observed once. About 9% of the sample belongs to the ten largest clones.

In the germline V gene (reference sequence), CDR1 corresponds to LGHDT and CDR2 to YNNKEL. V is cut by 4 bases and J by 6 bases, and the space between the germline ends is 15 bases. From the cysteine through the phenylalanine, the CDR3 covers 14 amino acids. Only the CDR3 DNA stays, 42 bases, in frame from base 1. The collaborating institutions used their own protocols to collect whole blood in K2EDTA tubes. For TCRbeta analysis, collaborators shipped samples as frozen whole blood, isolated PBMCs, or DNA extracted from either of those sample types. This clone appeared once. Its specific antigen is unknown. Base qualities are missing; no much larger clone stands one base away. Paper-wide results and their limitations: The amount of clinical and demographic metadata varied by source and participant and was provided uncurated.

Recombination linked TRBV3-1 (or the pseudogene TRBV3-2) to TRBJ1-2; TRBD1 could be the D gene, as 6 bases match. This receptor was identified in a woman between 50 and 59 years old with active or convalescent COVID-19. The sample was peripheral blood. The nucleotide sequence reads as follows: TGTGCCAGCAGCCCCCTCGGGGGGCTTCATGGCTACACCTTC. It codes for CASSPLGGLHGYTF.